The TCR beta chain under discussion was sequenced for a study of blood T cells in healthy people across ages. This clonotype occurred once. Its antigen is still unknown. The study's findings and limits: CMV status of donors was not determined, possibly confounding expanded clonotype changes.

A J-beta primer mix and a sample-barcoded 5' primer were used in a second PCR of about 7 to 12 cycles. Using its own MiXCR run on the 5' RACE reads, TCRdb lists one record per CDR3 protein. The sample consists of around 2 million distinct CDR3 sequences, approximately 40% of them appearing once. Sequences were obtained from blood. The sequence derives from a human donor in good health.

The CDR3 region has the DNA TGTGCCAGCAGCTTTCATGATGAAGGGGGGGGTTCACCCCTCCACTTT. It is translated as CASSFHDEGGGSPLHF. The V call is TRBV5-8, the J call TRBJ1-6, with D perhaps matching TRBD1 (6 bases). Germline values: CDR1 SGHTS, CDR2 YDEGEE. The CDR3 totals 16 residues. Trimming took off 2 bases at V and 9 bases at J, with 18 bases between the two ends.